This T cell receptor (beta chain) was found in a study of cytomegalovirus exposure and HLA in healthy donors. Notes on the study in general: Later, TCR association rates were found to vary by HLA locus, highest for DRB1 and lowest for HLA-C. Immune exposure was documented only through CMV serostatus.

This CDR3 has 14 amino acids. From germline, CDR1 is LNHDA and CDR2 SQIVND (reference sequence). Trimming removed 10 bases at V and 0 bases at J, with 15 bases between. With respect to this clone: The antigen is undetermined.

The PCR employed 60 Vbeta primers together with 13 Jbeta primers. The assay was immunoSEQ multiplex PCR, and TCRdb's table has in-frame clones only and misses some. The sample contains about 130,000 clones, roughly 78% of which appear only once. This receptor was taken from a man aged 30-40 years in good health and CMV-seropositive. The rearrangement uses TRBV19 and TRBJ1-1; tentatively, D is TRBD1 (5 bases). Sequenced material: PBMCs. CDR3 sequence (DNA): TGTGCCACCCGAAGGGGAAGTCTGAACACTGAAGCTTTCTTT. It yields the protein CATRRGSLNTEAFF.